This T cell receptor beta chain was captured by sequencing in a study of monozygotic twins with inflammatory bowel disease (dated by TCRdb to the late 2010s). Regarding the complete study: The complete study included about 28 monozygotic twin pairs: 19 IBD-discordant Danish pairs and nine German pairs, of which four were IBD-concordant and five were IBD-discordant. Within discordant pairs, disease-associated traits were sought mainly by comparing IBD patients with their genetically identical healthy co-twins. Each individual had, on average, about 151 000 unique TCRalpha sequences and 181 000 unique TCRbeta sequences available for analysis.

As concerns this clonotype: Its antigen is not yet known.

What the authors observed across the whole study: Fewer clonotypes were shared with other individuals by IBD patients than by healthy twins, most markedly in patients showing signs of disease activity. Distinction between different T cell subtypes could not be achieved in the analysis. A decrease in TCRbeta repertoire diversity, as measured by inverse Simpson index, was observed in IBD patients compared with their healthy co-twins. The results gave no support for a single strong signal or clonotype linked to IBD. Repertoire similarity did not differ between concordant and discordant twins, which could be due to limited statistical power. Because patients were on differing immunosuppressive treatments, the repertoires may have picked up extra background noise and inter-individual variability.

Reading the germline V gene gives CDR1 LGHNA and CDR2 YSLEER. The CDR3 runs 14 residues from the cysteine to the phenylalanine. Nucleotide data are not available. Library preparation used 5' RACE. Preparation of each TCR library used approximately 3,200 ng of total RNA. cDNA was synthesized with SMARTScribe reverse transcriptase in eight separate reactions per sample. During cDNA synthesis, template switching introduced unique molecular identifiers that contained a 6-nucleotide sample barcode. Amplification of TCRalpha and TCRbeta cDNA involved two nested PCRs of 16 and 9 cycles, and each PCR was followed by bead purification. Before amplification, cDNA was treated with uracil DNA-glycosylase and purified using the QIAquick PCR purification kit. The second PCR added Illumina TruSeq-compatible adapters along with sample-specific barcodes. Library quality and concentration were checked on TapeStation and Qubit, and libraries were pooled at about 5 ng each. Pooled libraries were sequenced on an Illumina HiSeq2500 single-index Rapid Run with 2 x 100 bp reads and custom sequencing primers. Concerning the study's data processing: PCR and sequencing errors were corrected by UMI-based consensus assembly using MiGEC version 1.2.6. V(D)J alignment, clonotype assembly and CDR3 extraction were performed with MiXCR version 2.1.1. To normalise gene usage, clonotype sharing and MAIT/NKT TCR abundance, the top 1000, 10 000 and 20 000 clonotypes in each sample were analysed. Diversity was computed as the inverse Simpson index with the vegan R package after downsampling to 27 000 UMIs. Paired Mann-Whitney U tests were applied to discordant twin pairs, with Benjamini-Hochberg correction for multiple testing. TCRdb reprocessed the reads and provides one entry for every CDR3 protein sequence; no DNA is given. TCRdb assigned the V and J calls; the authors' analysis was not used. This sample's table contains roughly 300,000 distinct CDR3 sequences. The top ten clonotypes cover approximately 5.9% of the sample.

From each donor, an approximately 2.5 ml peripheral blood sample was collected into PAXgene tubes and kept at -80 degrees C. Total RNA was isolated from whole blood with the PAXgene blood miRNA kit on an automated QIAcube, without T cell sorting. Peripheral blood from monozygotic twin pairs concordant or discordant for inflammatory bowel disease was subjected to deep TCRalpha and TCRbeta repertoire profiling with unique molecular barcoding. For every twin pair, smoking habits were documented, and each individual was categorised as a current, former or never smoker. The rearrangement combines TRBV4-3 with TRBJ1-1. The sequenced sample was blood. This clonotype originated in a human donor with ulcerative colitis or Crohn's disease, or a healthy co-twin of an affected twin (not recorded which). The CDR3 region reads CASSQDWGYTEAFF.